The 30 T cell receptor beta chains presented below share a single source sample, sequenced in a study of vaccination effects on CD4 cells after COVID-19. No antigen has been assigned to these receptors. Sequencing in the ViraFEST assay came after antigen-specific CD4+ T cells had been expanded with viral peptide pools, which were used to stimulate PBMC. Once cultured for 9 to 11 days, the cells underwent separation to obtain CD4+ T cells. A PCR test confirmed that the person had SARS-CoV-2 infection between March and December 2020. Measured with immunoSEQ multiplex PCR; TCRdb has only the in-frame clones, and not every one. Of tens of thousands of clones listed, 76% are singletons. The input for sequencing was CD4+ T cells from PBMCs cultured with HIV peptides, taken before COVID-19 vaccination. The subset denotes: HIV-1 Nef peptide pool negative control/reference culture. These receptors were obtained from a human donor who had a prior SARS-CoV-2 infection.

The genes are TRBV11-3 and TRBJ2-5; D is unclear. The CDR3 extends over 15 amino acids. Germline lookup yields CDR1 SGHNT and CDR2 YENEEA. Trimming pared 5 bases from V and 1 base from J, leaving 14 bases between. CDR3 sequence (DNA): TGTGCCAGCAGCCAAACCCGACTGTTCCAAGAGACCCAGTACTTC. As protein: CASSQTRLFQETQYF.

The sample holds a few counts of this clone. This chain uses TRBV5-8 with TRBJ1-5; D is ambiguous. Germline CDR1 reads SGHTS; CDR2 reads YDEGEE. The CDR3 totals 13 residues. Trimming stripped 2 bases from V and 5 bases from J, with 8 bases between. This chain's CDR3 is CASSFGRDQPQHF. In DNA form, the CDR3 reads TGTGCCAGCAGCTTTGGACGCGATCAGCCCCAGCATTTT.

The chain is built from TRBV5-5 and TRBJ1-2, with D perhaps matching TRBD1 (5 bases). Germline CDR1 SGHKS, CDR2 YYEKEE (reference sequence). The V end was cut by 4 bases, the J end by 2 bases, with 12 bases between. This CDR3 is 14 amino acids long. The CDR3 protein is CASSQMPGNYGYTF. The DNA for the CDR3 is TGTGCCAGCAGCCAGATGCCAGGGAACTATGGCTACACCTTC.

J is TRBJ2-1 and V is TRBV7-2; TRBD2 agrees at 7 bases. CDR3 length equals 14 residues. The ends lost 5 bases at V and 3 bases at J; junction bases unmatched: 4. The germline V gene encodes CDR1 SGHTA and CDR2 FQGNSA. CDR3: CASSPGLVYNEQFF. CDR3 sequence (DNA): TGTGCCAGCAGCCCAGGACTAGTCTACAATGAGCAGTTCTTC. The variable domain in full, with the rest retrieved from reference TRBV7-2 and TRBJ2-1, is GAGVSQSPSNKVTEKGKDVELRCDPISGHTALYWYRQSLGQGLEFLIYFQGNSAPDKSGLPSDRFSAERTGGSVSTLTIQRTQQEDSAVYLCASSPGLVYNEQFFGPGTRLTVL.

This clone was found a few times. The rearrangement uses TRBV7-9 and TRBJ2-1; 10 bases fit TRBD2. The CDR3 has 16 amino acids. The J segment lost 4 bases and the V segment lost 0 bases, leaving 3 bases of the junction unmatched. Germline V CDR1 and CDR2: SEHNR, FQNEAQ (reference sequence). CDR3 sequence (DNA): TGTGCCAGCAGCTTAGCCCTAGCGGGAGCGTACAATGAGCAGTTCTTC. Translated, it gives CASSLALAGAYNEQFF.

The genes are TRBV5-1 and TRBJ2-5; TRBD2 aligns across 9 bases. The CDR3 is made up of 15 amino acids. With 4 bases clipped from V and 2 bases from J, the junction kept 6 bases outside the gene matches. Per germline, CDR1 SGHRS and CDR2 YFSETQ. CDR3 protein: CASSLSSGTQETQYF. CDR3 sequence (DNA): TGCGCCAGCAGCCTGTCTAGCGGGACTCAAGAGACCCAGTACTTC.

The chain joins TRBV7-9 to TRBJ1-2; weak D call: TRBD1 (6 bases). Trimming shortened V by 4 bases and J by 4 bases, and 13 bases separated the two germline ends. Per germline, CDR1 SEHNR and CDR2 FQNEAQ (reference sequence). The CDR3 is made up of 14 amino acids. The CDR3 DNA is TGTGCCAGCAGCTCACAACAGGGAGCCTATGGCTACACCTTC. It specifies CASSSQQGAYGYTF.

The chain employs TRBV3-1 (or the pseudogene TRBV3-2) and TRBJ1-5; unclear D gene. Germline CDR1 and CDR2: LGHDT and YNNKEL (reference sequence). The V end was cut by 4 bases, the J end by 6 bases, with 10 bases between. The CDR3 is made up of 13 amino acids. CDR3 in DNA: TGTGCCAGCAGCCCACGTTGGGGTCAGCCCCAGCATTTT. It codes for CASSPRWGQPQHF.

This clone was counted at least ten times. The chain couples TRBV5-6 to TRBJ1-6; 12 bases are shared with TRBD1. Germline trimming cut 4 bases from V and 7 bases from J; bases unmatched to any gene: 9. The CDR3 is 17 residues long. Germline CDR1 is SGHDT and CDR2 is YYEEEE. CDR3 amino acids: CASSPGTGGRQNSPLHF. The CDR3 coding sequence is TGTGCCAGCAGCCCTGGGACAGGGGGCCGACAAAATTCACCCCTCCACTTT.

The rearrangement links TRBV2 to TRBJ1-2, with D possibly matching TRBD1 (5 bases). Trimming left V 4 bases short and J 6 bases short, with 12 bases between. This CDR3 has 13 residues. CDR1 and CDR2 (germline): SNHLY, FYNNEI. DNA of the CDR3: TGTGCCAGCAGTGGAAGGGGAAGGAATGGCTACACCTTC. Translation gives CASSGRGRNGYTF. The variable domain in full, completed from reference TRBV2 and TRBJ1-2, reads EPEVTQTPSHQVTQMGQEVILRCVPISNHLYFYWYRQILGQKVEFLVSFYNNEISEKSEIFDDQFSVERPDGSNFTLKIRSTKLEDSAMYFCASSGRGRNGYTFGSGTRLTVV.

The chain couples TRBV29-1 to TRBJ2-5; D unclear. V lost 3 bases and J 0 bases, leaving 11 bases between the germline ends. Germline V gene sequence: CDR1 SQVTM, CDR2 ANQGSEA. CDR3 size: 14 residues. The CDR3 coding sequence is TGCAGCGTTGATAGGTACGAGTACCAAGAGACCCAGTACTTC. Residues: CSVDRYEYQETQYF.

To note about this clone: The junction departs from the called germline gene at one end, perhaps through a read error. The chain couples TRBV4-3 to TRBJ1-6, with a possible D match to TRBD1 (5 bases). This CDR3 spans 15 amino acids. Germline V gene lookup returns CDR1 LGHNA and CDR2 YSLEER. The CDR3 DNA is TGCGCCAGCAGGCAAGGGGCCTCCTATAATTCACCCCTCCACTTT. Encoded protein: CASRQGASYNSPLHF.

The chain has TRBV3-1 (or the pseudogene TRBV3-2) and TRBJ2-3; D is undetermined. V gave up 2 bases and J gave up 2 bases, with 5 bases separating them. CDR3 length: 13 residues. Germline V CDR1 and CDR2: LGHDT, YNNKEL (reference sequence). The CDR3 DNA reads as TGTGCCAGCAGCCAACTCCTCACAGATACGCAGTATTTT. Encoded protein: CASSQLLTDTQYF.

V gene TRBV4-2 combines with J gene TRBJ1-1; 7 nucleotides align to TRBD1. V trimming: 0 bases; J trimming: 12 bases; junction bases outside the gene matches: 7. The CDR3 has 13 residues. CDR1 and CDR2 from the germline V gene are LGHNA and YNFKEQ. The DNA for the CDR3 is TGTGCCAGCAGCCAAGAGCTAGACAGGGTGCCTTTCTTT. Its translation: CASSQELDRVPFF.

The V call is TRBV3-1 (or the pseudogene TRBV3-2), the J call TRBJ1-3; D gene uncertain. Trimming stripped 3 bases from V and 4 bases from J, with 16 bases between. The CDR3 has 16 amino acids. The germline V gene encodes CDR1 LGHDT and CDR2 YNNKEL (reference sequence). CDR3: CASSHRAALKGNTIYF. Written as DNA, the CDR3 is TGTGCCAGCAGCCATCGTGCGGCTTTAAAGGGAAACACCATATATTTT.

The chain employs TRBV7-6 and TRBJ1-5; possibly TRBD1 for D (5 bases). This CDR3 is built from 14 residues. CDR1 is SGHVS and CDR2 is FNYEAQ in the germline V gene. Trimming took off 3 bases at V and 5 bases at J, with 11 bases between the two ends. Here the CDR3 DNA reads TGTGCCAGCAGCTTCTCCGGGGACGATCAGCCCCAGCATTTT. This sequence encodes CASSFSGDDQPQHF.

This clone occurred once. J is TRBJ1-1 and V is TRBV2; D remains ambiguous. The germline V gene has CDR1 SNHLY and CDR2 FYNNEI. V was pared by 3 bases and J by 4 bases, with 12 bases between. The CDR3 contains 14 residues. Here the CDR3 reads CASSEEGIGTEAFF. The CDR3 DNA follows: TGTGCCAGCAGTGAGGAGGGAATTGGCACTGAAGCTTTCTTT.

This chain links TRBV18 with TRBJ2-1; D possibly corresponds to TRBD2 (6 bases). V was trimmed by 5 bases and J by 1 base, leaving 12 bases between them. This CDR3 is 15 amino acids long. The germline CDR1 and CDR2 sequences are KGHSH and LQKENI. The CDR3 bases are TGTGCCAGCTCAGAATATGGGGGGTCCTACAATGAGCAGTTCTTC. It yields the protein CASSEYGGSYNEQFF.

This clone was seen just once. This chain joins TRBV19 and TRBJ1-3; no firm D call. CDR1 LNHDA and CDR2 SQIVND come from the germline V gene (reference sequence). The CDR3 length is 14 residues. V was clipped by 7 bases and J by 2 bases, with 12 bases between them. The CDR3 DNA is TGTGCCAGTAACGGCGGACTTGCTGGAAACACCATATATTTT. This codes for CASNGGLAGNTIYF.

The genes are TRBV7-9 and TRBJ1-4; D uncertain. The V gene lost 6 bases and the J gene lost 3 bases, with 14 bases spanning the gap. Germline CDR1 SEHNR, CDR2 FQNEAQ (reference sequence). The CDR3 runs to 15 residues. The CDR3 loop is CASSRGRRANEKLFF. The CDR3 bases are TGTGCCAGCAGTCGAGGACGGCGGGCTAATGAAAAACTGTTTTTT. Supplemented by reference TRBV7-9 and TRBJ1-4, the full variable domain reads DTGVSQNPRHKITKRGQNVTFRCDPISEHNRLYWYRQTLGQGPEFLTYFQNEAQLEKSRLLSDRFSAERPKGSFSTLEIQRTEQGDSAMYLCASSRGRRANEKLFFGSGTQLSVL.

V is TRBV28 and J is TRBJ2-7; D is unclear. CDR1 and CDR2 (germline): MDHEN, SYDVKM. Trimming took 4 bases from V and 1 from J, leaving 20 bases between them. The length of the CDR3 is 17 residues. The CDR3 DNA reads TGTGCCAGCAGTTCAGATACCCCCGGGTATCGGTCCTACGAGCAGTACTTC. Its protein product is CASSSDTPGYRSYEQYF.

J is TRBJ1-1 and V is TRBV19; no definite D call. Between the trimmed V and J ends, which lost 11 bases and 1 base, there was a span of 8 bases. The length of the CDR3 is 11 residues. Germline V gene lookup returns CDR1 LNHDA and CDR2 SQIVND (reference sequence). CDR3 DNA sequence: TGTGCCTGTACGGCGAACACTGAAGCTTTCTTT. It specifies CACTANTEAFF.

The genes are TRBV6-2 or TRBV6-3 and TRBJ2-3; 7 nucleotides line up with TRBD2. The CDR3 consists of 15 residues. Germline lookup yields CDR1 MNHEY and CDR2 SVGEGT. V was pared by 6 bases and J by 5 bases, with 11 bases of the junction left unmatched. The CDR3 loop is CASRPGLGREDTQYF. The CDR3 DNA is TGTGCCAGCAGGCCTGGACTAGGGCGGGAAGATACGCAGTATTTT.

This clone was seen a few times. This chain uses TRBV5-4 with TRBJ1-6, with D maybe TRBD1 (5 bases). V was pared by 2 bases and J by 4 bases, with 7 bases between. CDR3 length equals 14 residues. Germline V gene data show CDR1 as SGHNT and CDR2 as YYREEE (reference sequence). CDR3: CASSFGTYNSPLHF. The CDR3 DNA reads as TGTGCCAGCAGCTTCGGGACTTATAATTCACCCCTCCACTTT.

The V call is TRBV3-1 (or the pseudogene TRBV3-2), the J call TRBJ2-2, with D unclear. V lost 3 bases and J 0 bases, leaving 8 bases between the germline ends. There are 15 residues in the CDR3. The V gene's germline CDR1 is LGHDT and CDR2 YNNKEL (reference sequence). CDR3 amino acids: CASSHFGSNTGELFF. Here the CDR3 DNA reads TGTGCCAGCAGCCATTTTGGATCGAACACCGGGGAGCTGTTTTTT.

The table lists this clone with a count of one. The rearrangement links TRBV2 to TRBJ1-1; TRBD1 matches at 7 bases. The CDR3 loop spans 14 amino acids. V lost 5 bases to trimming and J lost 1 base; unmatched junction nucleotides: 4. Germline values: CDR1 SNHLY, CDR2 FYNNEI. The CDR3 sequence is CASSKGQENTEAFF. The CDR3 nucleotides read TGTGCCAGCAGTAAAGGACAGGAGAACACTGAAGCTTTCTTT.

This chain joins TRBV28 and TRBJ2-7; 8 positions match TRBD1. The V gene end was trimmed by 2 bases and the J gene end by 3 bases; junction bases not matched to a gene: 6. CDR1 MDHEN and CDR2 SYDVKM come from the germline V gene. CDR3 length equals 15 residues. In DNA, the CDR3 is TGTGCCAGCAGTTTACCCCGGGACAGGAGCTACGAGCAGTACTTC. Translation: CASSLPRDRSYEQYF. Supplemented by reference TRBV28 and TRBJ2-7, the full variable domain reads DVKVTQSSRYLVKRTGEKVFLECVQDMDHENMFWYRQDPGLGLRLIYFSYDVKMKEKGDIPEGYSVSREKKERFSLILESASTNQTSMYLCASSLPRDRSYEQYFGPGTRLTVT.

The rearrangement uses TRBV28 and TRBJ2-1, with D maybe TRBD2 (5 bases). Per germline, CDR1 MDHEN and CDR2 SYDVKM. The CDR3 totals 15 residues. Trimming took 3 bases from V and 7 from J, leaving 16 bases between them. CDR3 region: CASSLGAEGANEQFF. The CDR3 nucleotides are TGTGCCAGCAGTTTGGGAGCAGAAGGCGCAAATGAGCAGTTCTTC.

J is TRBJ2-1 and V is TRBV9; D perhaps matches TRBD2 (6 bases). The CDR3 is 16 amino acids. Germline CDR1 is SGDLS and CDR2 is YYNGEE. Trimming removed 0 bases from V and 0 bases from J, with 10 bases in between. The CDR3 DNA is TGTGCCAGCAGCGTAGGTGGCGGGACCTCCTACAATGAGCAGTTCTTC. Its translation is CASSVGGGTSYNEQFF.

The chain uses TRBV11-2 and TRBJ2-7; perhaps TRBD2 as D (6 bases). CDR1 and CDR2 (germline): SGHAT, FQNNGV. V lost 3 bases to trimming and J lost 3 bases, with 12 bases between them. The CDR3 sequence is 14 residues long. This CDR3 is CASSLLGGNYEQYF. DNA for the CDR3: TGTGCCAGCAGCTTGTTGGGCGGGAACTACGAGCAGTACTTC.